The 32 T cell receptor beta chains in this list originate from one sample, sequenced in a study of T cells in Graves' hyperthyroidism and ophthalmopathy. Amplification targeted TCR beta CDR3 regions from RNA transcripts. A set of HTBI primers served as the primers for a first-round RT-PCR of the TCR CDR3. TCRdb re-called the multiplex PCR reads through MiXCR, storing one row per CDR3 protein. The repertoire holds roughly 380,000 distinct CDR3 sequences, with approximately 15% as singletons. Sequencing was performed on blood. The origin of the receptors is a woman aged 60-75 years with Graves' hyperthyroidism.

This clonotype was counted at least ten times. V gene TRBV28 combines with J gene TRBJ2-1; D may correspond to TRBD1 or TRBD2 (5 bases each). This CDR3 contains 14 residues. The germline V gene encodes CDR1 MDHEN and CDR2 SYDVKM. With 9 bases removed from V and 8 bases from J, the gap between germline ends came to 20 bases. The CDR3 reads CASCRDRDVHEQFF. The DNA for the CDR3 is TGTGCCAGTTGCCGGGACCGAGATGTACATGAGCAGTTCTTC.

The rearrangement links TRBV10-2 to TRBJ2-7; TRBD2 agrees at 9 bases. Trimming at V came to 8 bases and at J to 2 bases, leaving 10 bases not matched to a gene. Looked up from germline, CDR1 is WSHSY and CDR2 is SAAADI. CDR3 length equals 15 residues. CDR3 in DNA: TGCGCCAGCTCTTCCGGCGGGAGGGCCCCCTACGAGCAGTACTTC. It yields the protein CASSSGGRAPYEQYF.

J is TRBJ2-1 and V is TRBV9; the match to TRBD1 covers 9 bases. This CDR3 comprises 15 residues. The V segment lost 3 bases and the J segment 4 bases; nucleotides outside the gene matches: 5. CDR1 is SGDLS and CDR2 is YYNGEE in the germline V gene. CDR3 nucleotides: TGTGCCAGCAGCGACCGGGACAGGGCATACAATGAGCAGTTCTTC. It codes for CASSDRDRAYNEQFF.

The CDR3 loop reads CATSSGAGTDTQYF. The CDR3 DNA is TGTGCCACCAGCAGCGGGGCCGGCACAGATACGCAGTATTTT. The chain employs TRBV15 and TRBJ2-3; D is possibly TRBD1 or TRBD2 (5 bases each). The V end lost 3 bases, the J end lost 1 base, and 8 bases lay between the germline ends. The germline V gene has CDR1 LNHNV and CDR2 YYDKDF (reference sequence). CDR3 size: 14 residues.

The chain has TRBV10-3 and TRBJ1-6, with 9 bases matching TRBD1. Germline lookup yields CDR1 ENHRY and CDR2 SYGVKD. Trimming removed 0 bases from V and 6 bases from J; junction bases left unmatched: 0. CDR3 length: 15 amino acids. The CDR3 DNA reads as TGTGCCATCAGTGAGTCGGGACAGGGTAATTCACCCCTCCACTTT. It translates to CAISESGQGNSPLHF.

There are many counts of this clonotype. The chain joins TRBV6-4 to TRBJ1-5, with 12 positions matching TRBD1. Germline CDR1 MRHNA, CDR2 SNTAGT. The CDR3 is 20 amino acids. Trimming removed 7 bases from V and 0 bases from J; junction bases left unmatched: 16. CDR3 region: CASKRKFGTGGSISNQPQHF. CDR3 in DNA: TGTGCCAGCAAGAGAAAGTTCGGGACAGGGGGCTCTATTAGCAATCAGCCCCAGCATTTT.

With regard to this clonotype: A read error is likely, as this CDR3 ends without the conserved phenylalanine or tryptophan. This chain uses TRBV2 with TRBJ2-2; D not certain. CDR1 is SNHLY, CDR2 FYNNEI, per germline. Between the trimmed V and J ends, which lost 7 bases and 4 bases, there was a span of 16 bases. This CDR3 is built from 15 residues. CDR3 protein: CASKARTRTTGELFL. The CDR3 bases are TGTGCCAGCAAGGCCCGGACCCGAACCACCGGGGAGCTGTTTTTG.

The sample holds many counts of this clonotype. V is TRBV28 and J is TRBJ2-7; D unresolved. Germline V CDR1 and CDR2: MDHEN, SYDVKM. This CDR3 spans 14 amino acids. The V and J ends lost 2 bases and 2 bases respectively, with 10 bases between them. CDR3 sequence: CASSLHGRTYEQYF. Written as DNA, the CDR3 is TGTGCCAGCAGTTTACACGGCAGAACCTACGAGCAGTACTTC. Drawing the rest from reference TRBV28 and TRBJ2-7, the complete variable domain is DVKVTQSSRYLVKRTGEKVFLECVQDMDHENMFWYRQDPGLGLRLIYFSYDVKMKEKGDIPEGYSVSREKKERFSLILESASTNQTSMYLCASSLHGRTYEQYFGPGTRLTVT.

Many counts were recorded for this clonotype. CDR3 nucleotides: TGTGCCAGTACAGTGAACACTGAAGCTTTCTTT. It specifies CASTVNTEAFF. V usage is TRBV19 and J usage is TRBJ1-1, with no clear D. The germline CDR1 and CDR2 sequences are LNHDA and SQIVND (reference sequence). This CDR3 has 11 amino acids. V was clipped by 7 bases and J by 0 bases, with 3 bases between them. The full variable domain, its missing parts supplied by reference TRBV19 and TRBJ1-1, is DGGITQSPKYLFRKEGQNVTLSCEQNLNHDAMYWYRQDPGQGLRLIYYSQIVNDFQKGDIAEGYSVSREKKESFPLTVTSAQKNPTAFYLCASTVNTEAFFGQGTRLTVV.

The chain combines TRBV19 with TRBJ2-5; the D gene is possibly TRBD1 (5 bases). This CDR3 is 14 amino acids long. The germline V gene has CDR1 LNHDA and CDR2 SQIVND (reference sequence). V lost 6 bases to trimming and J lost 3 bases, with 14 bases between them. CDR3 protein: CASRGARVEETQYF. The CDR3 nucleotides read TGTGCCAGTAGAGGGGCCAGGGTGGAAGAGACCCAGTACTTC.

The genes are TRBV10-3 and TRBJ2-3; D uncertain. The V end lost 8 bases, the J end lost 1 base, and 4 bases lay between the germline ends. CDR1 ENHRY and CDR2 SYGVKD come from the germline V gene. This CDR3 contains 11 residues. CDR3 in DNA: TGTGCCATCGGAGGCACAGATACGCAGTATTTT. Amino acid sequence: CAIGGTDTQYF.

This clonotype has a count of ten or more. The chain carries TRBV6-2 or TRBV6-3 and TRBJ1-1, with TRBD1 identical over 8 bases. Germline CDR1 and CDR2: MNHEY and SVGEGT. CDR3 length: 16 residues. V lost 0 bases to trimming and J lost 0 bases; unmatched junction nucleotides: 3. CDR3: CASSYSGTGVNTEAFF. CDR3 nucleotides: TGTGCCAGCAGTTACTCTGGGACAGGAGTGAACACTGAAGCTTTCTTT.

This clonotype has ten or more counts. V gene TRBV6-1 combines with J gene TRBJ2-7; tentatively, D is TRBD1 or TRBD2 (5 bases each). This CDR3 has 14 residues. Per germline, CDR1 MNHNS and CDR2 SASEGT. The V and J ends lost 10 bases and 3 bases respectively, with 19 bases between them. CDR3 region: CAIEYDEGIYEQYF. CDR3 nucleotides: TGTGCCATCGAATACGACGAGGGGATCTACGAGCAGTACTTC.

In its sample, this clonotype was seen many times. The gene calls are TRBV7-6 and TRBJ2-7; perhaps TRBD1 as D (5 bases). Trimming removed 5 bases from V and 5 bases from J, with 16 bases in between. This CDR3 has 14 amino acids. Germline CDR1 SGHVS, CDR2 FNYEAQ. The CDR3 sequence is CASSPGQGVHEQYF. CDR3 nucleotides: TGTGCCAGCAGCCCCGGGCAGGGCGTCCACGAGCAGTACTTC.

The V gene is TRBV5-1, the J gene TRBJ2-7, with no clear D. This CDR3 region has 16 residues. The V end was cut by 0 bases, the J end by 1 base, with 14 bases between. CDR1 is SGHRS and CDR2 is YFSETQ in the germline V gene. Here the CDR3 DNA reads TGCGCCAGCAGCTTGGGTGCCCAAACATTTTCCTACGAGCAGTACTTC. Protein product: CASSLGAQTFSYEQYF. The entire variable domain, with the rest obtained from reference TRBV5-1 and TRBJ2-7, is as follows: KAGVTQTPRYLIKTRGQQVTLSCSPISGHRSVSWYQQTPGQGLQFLFEYFSETQRNKGNFPGRFSGRQFSNSRSEMNVSTLELGDSALYLCASSLGAQTFSYEQYFGPGTRLTVT.

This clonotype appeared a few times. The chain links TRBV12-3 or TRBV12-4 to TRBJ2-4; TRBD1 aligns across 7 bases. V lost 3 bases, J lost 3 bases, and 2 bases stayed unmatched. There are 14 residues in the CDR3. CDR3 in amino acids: CASSFQGVKNIQYF. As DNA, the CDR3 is TGTGCCAGCAGTTTTCAGGGGGTCAAAAACATTCAGTACTTC.

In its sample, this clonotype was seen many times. The CDR3 region has the DNA TGTGCCAGCAGTTTATTGGCGGATTCTTACGAGCAGTACTTC. Translating gives CASSLLADSYEQYF. The chain has TRBV12-3 or TRBV12-4 and TRBJ2-7; D is unclear. The V and J ends lost 2 bases and 4 bases respectively, with 12 bases between them. The CDR3 has 14 residues.

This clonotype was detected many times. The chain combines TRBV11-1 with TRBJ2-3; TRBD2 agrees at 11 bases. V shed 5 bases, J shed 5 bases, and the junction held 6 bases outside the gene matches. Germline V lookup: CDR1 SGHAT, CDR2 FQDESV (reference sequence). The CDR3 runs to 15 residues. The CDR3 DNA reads TGTGCCAGCAGCCGTAGCGGGAGGGCCGAAGATACGCAGTATTTT. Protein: CASSRSGRAEDTQYF.

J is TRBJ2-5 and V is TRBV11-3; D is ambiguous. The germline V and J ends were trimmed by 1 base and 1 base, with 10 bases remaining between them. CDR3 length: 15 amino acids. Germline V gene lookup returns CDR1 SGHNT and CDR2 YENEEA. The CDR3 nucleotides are TGTGCCAGCAGCTTAGGAGACTCCTTCCAAGAGACCCAGTACTTC. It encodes CASSLGDSFQETQYF.

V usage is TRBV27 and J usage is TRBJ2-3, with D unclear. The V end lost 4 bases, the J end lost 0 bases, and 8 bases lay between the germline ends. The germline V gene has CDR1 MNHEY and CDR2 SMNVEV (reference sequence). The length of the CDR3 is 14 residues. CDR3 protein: CASSWSSSTDTQYF. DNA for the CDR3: TGTGCCAGCAGTTGGAGCTCAAGCACAGATACGCAGTATTTT.

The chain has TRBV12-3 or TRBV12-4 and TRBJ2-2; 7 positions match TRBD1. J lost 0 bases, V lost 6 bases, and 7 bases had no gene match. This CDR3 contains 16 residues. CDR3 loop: CASSLKGAANTGELFF. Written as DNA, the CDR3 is TGTGCCAGCAGCCTAAAGGGGGCGGCGAACACCGGGGAGCTGTTTTTT.

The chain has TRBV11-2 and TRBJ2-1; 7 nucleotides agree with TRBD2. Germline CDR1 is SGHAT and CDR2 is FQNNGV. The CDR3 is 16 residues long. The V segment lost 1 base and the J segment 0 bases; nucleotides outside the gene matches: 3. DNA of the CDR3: TGTGCCAGCAGCTTAGCCGGGAGGAGCTCCTACAATGAGCAGTTCTTC. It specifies CASSLAGRSSYNEQFF.

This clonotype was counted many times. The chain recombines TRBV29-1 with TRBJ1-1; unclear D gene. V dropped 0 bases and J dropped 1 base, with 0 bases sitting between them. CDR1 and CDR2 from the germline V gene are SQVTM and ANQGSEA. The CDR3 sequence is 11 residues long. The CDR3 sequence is CSVEENTEAFF. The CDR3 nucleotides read TGCAGCGTTGAAGAGAACACTGAAGCTTTCTTT.

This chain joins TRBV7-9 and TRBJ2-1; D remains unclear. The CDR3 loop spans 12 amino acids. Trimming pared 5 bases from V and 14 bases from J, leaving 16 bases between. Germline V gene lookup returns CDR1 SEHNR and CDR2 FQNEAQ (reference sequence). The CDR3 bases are TGTGCCAGCAGCCGGATAGAGCAAAAAGAGTTCTTC. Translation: CASSRIEQKEFF. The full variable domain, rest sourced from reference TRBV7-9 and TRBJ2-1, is DTGVSQNPRHKITKRGQNVTFRCDPISEHNRLYWYRQTLGQGPEFLTYFQNEAQLEKSRLLSDRFSAERPKGSFSTLEIQRTEQGDSAMYLCASSRIEQKEFFGPGTRLTVL.

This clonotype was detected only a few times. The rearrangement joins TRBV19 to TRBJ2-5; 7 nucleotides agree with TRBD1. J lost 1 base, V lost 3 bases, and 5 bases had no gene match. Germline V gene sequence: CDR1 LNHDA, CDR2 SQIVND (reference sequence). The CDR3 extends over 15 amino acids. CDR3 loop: CASSIGQVPQETQYF. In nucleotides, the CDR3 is TGTGCCAGTAGTATCGGACAGGTTCCCCAAGAGACCCAGTACTTC.

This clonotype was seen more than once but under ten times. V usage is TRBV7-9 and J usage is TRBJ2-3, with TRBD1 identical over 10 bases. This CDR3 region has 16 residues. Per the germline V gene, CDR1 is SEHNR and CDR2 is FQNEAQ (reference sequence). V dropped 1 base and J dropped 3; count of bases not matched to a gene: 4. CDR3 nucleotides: TGTGCCAGCAGCTTAGGGGGACAGGGGAAGACAGATACGCAGTATTTT. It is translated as CASSLGGQGKTDTQYF.

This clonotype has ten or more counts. The CDR3 loop is CASSPPGDSYGYTF. The CDR3 region has the DNA TGTGCCAGCAGTCCCCCGGGGGACAGCTATGGCTACACCTTC. The chain uses TRBV6-1 and TRBJ1-2; TRBD1 aligns across 7 bases. The CDR3 loop spans 14 amino acids. J lost 4 bases, V lost 5 bases, and 7 bases had no gene match. CDR1 and CDR2 from the germline V gene are MNHNS and SASEGT.

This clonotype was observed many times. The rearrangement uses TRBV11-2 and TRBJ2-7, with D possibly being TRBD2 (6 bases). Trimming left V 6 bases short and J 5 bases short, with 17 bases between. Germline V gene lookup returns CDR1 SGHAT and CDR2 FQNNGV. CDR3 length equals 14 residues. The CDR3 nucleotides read TGTGCCAGCAGGCCGATTCGGGGGTTCCACGAGCAGTACTTC. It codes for CASRPIRGFHEQYF.

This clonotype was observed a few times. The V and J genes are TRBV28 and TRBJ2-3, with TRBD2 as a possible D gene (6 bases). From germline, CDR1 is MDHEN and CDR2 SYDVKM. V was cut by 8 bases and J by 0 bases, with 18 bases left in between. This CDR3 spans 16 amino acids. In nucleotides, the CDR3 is TGTGCCAGCGGGGCGAGCTCGGGAGCCAGCACAGATACGCAGTATTTT. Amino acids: CASGASSGASTDTQYF.

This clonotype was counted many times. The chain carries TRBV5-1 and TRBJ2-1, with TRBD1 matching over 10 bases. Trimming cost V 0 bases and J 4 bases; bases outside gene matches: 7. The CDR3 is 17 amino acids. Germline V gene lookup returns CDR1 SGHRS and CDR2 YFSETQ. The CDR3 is CASSLGSGTGVYNEQFF. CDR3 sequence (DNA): TGCGCCAGCAGCTTGGGGTCCGGGACAGGGGTATACAATGAGCAGTTCTTC.

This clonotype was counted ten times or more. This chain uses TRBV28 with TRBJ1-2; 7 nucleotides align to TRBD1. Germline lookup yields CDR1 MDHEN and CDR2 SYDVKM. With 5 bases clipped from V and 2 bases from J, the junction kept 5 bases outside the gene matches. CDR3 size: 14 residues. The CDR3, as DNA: TGTGCCAGCAGTCCCGCGACAGGGAACTATGGCTACACCTTC. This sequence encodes CASSPATGNYGYTF.

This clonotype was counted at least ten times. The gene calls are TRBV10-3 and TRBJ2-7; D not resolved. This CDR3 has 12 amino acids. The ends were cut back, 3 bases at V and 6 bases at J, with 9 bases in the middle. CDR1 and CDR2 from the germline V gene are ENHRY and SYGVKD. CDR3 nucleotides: TGTGCCATCAGTGACTATGGTTCCGAGCAGTACTTC. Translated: CAISDYGSEQYF.